The sample holds a few counts of the clone carrying this TCR beta chain. Its antigen is unidentified. The genomic DNA of each subset was split evenly across several immunoSEQ plates. The sorted-subset replicate PCRs were given 200 ng DNA, which is 30,000 or so T cell genomes. TCRdb keeps only in-frame clones here, not all; method: immunoSEQ multiplex PCR. The sample lists some 240,000 clones, about 65% seen once, with approximately 12% in the top ten. This sample is part of a study of shared clonotypes between healthy human individuals. Overall study findings and caveats: Non-shared clonotypes displayed generation probabilities falling below those of clonotypes present in all four donors.

The germline gives CDR1 MNHNS, CDR2 SASEGT. This CDR3 is 12 amino acids long. Trimming removed 7 bases from V and 5 bases from J, with 9 bases in between. The CD4+ fraction was divided into a CD45RA+ naive subset and a CD45RA-negative memory subset. This TCR came from a young man in good health. The sequenced material came from memory CD4+ T cells sorted from blood. Subset indicated: CD45RA-negative fraction. The V and J genes are TRBV6-1 and TRBJ2-1, with D unclear. The CDR3 DNA is TGTGCCAGCACCGTTTTAAACAATGAGCAGTTCTTC. The encoded protein is CASTVLNNEQFF.